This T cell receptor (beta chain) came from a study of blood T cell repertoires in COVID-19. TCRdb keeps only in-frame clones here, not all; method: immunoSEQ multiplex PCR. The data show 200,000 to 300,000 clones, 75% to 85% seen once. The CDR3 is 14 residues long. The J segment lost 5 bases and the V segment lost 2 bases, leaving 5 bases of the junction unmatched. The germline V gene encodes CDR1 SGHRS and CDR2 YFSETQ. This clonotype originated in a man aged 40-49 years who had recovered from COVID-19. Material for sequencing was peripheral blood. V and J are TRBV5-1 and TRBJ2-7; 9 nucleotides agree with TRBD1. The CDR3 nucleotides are TGCGCCAGCAGCTTTACAGGGGGCTCAAACGAGCAGTACTTC. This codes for CASSFTGGSNEQYF.